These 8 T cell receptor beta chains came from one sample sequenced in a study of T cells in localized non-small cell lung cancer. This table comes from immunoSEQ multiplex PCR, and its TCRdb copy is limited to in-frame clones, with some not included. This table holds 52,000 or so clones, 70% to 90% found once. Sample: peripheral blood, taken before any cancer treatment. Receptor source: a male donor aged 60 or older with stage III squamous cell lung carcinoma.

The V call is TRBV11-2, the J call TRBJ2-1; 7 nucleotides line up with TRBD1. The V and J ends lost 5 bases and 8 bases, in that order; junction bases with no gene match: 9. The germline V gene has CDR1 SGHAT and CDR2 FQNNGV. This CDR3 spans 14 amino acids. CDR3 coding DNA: TGTGCCAGCAGCCGACAGGGACGGGTATATGAGCAGTTCTTC. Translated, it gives CASSRQGRVYEQFF.

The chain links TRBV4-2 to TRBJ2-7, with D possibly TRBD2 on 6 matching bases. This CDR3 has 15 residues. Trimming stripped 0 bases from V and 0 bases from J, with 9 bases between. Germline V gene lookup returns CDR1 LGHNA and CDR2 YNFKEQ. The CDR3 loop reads CASSQDPGVSYEQYF. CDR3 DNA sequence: TGTGCCAGCAGCCAAGACCCGGGGGTCTCCTACGAGCAGTACTTC.

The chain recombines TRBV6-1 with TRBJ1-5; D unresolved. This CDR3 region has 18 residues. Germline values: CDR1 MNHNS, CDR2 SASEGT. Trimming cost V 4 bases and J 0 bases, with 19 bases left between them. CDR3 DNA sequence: TGTGCCAGCAGTGCCCTAGGCCCCCAGACGTATAGCAATCAGCCCCAGCATTTT. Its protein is CASSALGPQTYSNQPQHF.

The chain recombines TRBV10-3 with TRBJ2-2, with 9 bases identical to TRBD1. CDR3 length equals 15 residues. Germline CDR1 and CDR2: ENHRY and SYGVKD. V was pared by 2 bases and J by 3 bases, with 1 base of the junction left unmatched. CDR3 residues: CAISEGDRDTGELFF. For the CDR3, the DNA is TGTGCCATCAGTGAGGGGGACAGGGACACCGGGGAGCTGTTTTTT.

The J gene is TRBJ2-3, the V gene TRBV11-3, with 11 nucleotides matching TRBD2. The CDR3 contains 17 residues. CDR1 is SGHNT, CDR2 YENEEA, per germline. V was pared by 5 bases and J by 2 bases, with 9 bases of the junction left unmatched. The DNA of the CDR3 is TGTGCCAGCAGCCCGTTAGCGGGAGGGACCGTCACAGATACGCAGTATTTT. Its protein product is CASSPLAGGTVTDTQYF. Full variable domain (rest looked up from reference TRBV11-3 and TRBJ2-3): EAGVVQSPRYKIIEKKQPVAFWCNPISGHNTLYWYLQNLGQGPELLIRYENEEAVDDSQLPKDRFSAERLKGVDSTLKIQPAELGDSAVYLCASSPLAGGTVTDTQYFGPGTRLTVL.

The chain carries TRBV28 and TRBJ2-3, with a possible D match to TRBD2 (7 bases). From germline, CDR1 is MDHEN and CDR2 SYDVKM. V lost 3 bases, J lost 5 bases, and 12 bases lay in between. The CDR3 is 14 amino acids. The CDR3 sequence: CASSLGASGDTQYF. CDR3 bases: TGTGCCAGCAGTTTGGGGGCTAGCGGAGATACGCAGTATTTT.

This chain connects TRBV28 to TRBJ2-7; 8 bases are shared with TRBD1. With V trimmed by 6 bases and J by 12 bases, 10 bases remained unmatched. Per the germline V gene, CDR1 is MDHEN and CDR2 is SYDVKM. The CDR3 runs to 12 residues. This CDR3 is CASSRVSGTGYF. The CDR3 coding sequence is TGTGCCAGCAGCCGAGTATCCGGGACAGGGTACTTC.

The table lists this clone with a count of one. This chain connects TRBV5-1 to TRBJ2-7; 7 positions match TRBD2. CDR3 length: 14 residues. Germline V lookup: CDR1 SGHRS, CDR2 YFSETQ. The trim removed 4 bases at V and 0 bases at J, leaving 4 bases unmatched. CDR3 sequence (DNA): TGCGCCAGCAGCCCCGGACTAGACTCCTACGAGCAGTACTTC. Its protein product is CASSPGLDSYEQYF.